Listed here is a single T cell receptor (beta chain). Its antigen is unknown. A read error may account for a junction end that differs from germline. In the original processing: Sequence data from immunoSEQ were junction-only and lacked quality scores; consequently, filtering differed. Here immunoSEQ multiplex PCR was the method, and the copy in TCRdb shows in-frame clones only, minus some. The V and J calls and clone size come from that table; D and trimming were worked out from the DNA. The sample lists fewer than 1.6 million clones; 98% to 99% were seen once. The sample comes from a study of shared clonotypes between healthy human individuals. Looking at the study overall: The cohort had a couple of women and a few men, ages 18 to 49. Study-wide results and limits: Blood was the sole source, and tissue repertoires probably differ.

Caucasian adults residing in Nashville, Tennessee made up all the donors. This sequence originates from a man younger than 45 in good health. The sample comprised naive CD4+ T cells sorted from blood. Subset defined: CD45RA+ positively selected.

CDR3 sequence reads: CASSAGTLSHEQYF. In DNA form, the CDR3 reads TGTGCCAGCAGTGCGGGGACTCTCTCCCACGAGCAGTACTTC. The J gene is TRBJ2-7, the V gene TRBV2; possibly TRBD2 for D (6 bases). The germline gives CDR1 SNHLY, CDR2 FYNNEI. The CDR3 is 14 amino acids.